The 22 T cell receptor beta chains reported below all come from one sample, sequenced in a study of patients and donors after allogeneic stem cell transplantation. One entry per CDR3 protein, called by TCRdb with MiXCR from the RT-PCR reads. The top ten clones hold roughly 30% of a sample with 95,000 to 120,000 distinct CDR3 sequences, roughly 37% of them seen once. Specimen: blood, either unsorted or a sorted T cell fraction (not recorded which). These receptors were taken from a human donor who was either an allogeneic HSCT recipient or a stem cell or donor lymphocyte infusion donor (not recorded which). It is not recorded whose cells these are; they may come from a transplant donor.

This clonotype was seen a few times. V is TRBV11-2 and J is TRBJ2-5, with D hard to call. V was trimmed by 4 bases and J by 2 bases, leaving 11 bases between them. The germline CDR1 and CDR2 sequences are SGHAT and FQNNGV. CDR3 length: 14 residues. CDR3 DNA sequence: TGTGCCAGCAGCTCCGCTACGGAGCAAGAGACCCAGTACTTC. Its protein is CASSSATEQETQYF. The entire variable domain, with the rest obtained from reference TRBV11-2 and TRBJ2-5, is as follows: EAGVAQSPRYKIIEKRQSVAFWCNPISGHATLYWYQQILGQGPKLLIQFQNNGVVDDSQLPKDRFSAERLKGVDSTLKIQPAKLEDSAVYLCASSSATEQETQYFGPGTRLLVL.

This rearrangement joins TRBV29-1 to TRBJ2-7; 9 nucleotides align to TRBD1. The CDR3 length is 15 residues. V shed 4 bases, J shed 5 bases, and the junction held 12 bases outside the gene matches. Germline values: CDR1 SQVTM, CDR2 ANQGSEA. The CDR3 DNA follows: TGCAGCGTTGTAGTACAGGGGGCGAGTCTCCACGAGCAGTACTTC. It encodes CSVVVQGASLHEQYF.

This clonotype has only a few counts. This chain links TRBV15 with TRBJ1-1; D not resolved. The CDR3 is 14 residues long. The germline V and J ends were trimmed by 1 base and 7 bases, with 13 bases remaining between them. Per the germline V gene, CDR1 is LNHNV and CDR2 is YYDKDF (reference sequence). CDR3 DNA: TGTGCCACCAGCAGAGCAGCAGCCGGGCGTGAAGCTTTCTTT. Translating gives CATSRAAAGREAFF.

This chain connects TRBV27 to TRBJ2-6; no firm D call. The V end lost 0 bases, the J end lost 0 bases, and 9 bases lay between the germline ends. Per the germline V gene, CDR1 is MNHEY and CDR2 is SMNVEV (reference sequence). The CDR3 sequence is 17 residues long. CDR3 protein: CASSLSIGDSGANVLTF. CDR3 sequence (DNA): TGTGCCAGCAGTTTATCGATTGGAGACTCTGGGGCCAACGTCCTGACTTTC. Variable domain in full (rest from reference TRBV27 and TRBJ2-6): EAQVTQNPRYLITVTGKKLTVTCSQNMNHEYMSWYRQDPGLGLRQIYYSMNVEVTDKGDVPEGYKVSRKEKRNFPLILESPSPNQTSLYFCASSLSIGDSGANVLTFGAGSRLTVL.

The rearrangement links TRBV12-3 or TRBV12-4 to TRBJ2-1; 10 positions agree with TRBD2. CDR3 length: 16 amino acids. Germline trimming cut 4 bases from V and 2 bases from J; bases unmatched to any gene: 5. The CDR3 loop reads CASSSRTSGAYNEQFF. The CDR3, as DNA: TGTGCCAGCAGTTCCCGAACTAGCGGGGCCTACAATGAGCAGTTCTTC.

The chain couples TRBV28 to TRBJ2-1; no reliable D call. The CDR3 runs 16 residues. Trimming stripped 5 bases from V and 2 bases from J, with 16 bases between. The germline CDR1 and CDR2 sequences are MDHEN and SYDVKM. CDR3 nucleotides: TGTGCCAGCAGTCCCAGAAAGCACCCAGCCTACAATGAGCAGTTCTTC. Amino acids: CASSPRKHPAYNEQFF.

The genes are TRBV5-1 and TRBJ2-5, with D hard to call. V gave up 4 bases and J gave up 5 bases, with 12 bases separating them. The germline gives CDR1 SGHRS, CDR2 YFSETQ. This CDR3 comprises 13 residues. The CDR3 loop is CASSPYIGETQYF. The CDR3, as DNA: TGCGCCAGCAGCCCCTATATAGGGGAGACCCAGTACTTC.

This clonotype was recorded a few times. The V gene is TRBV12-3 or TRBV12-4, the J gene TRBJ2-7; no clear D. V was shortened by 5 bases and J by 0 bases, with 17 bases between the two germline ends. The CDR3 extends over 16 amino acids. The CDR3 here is CASSPSGRQSSYEQYF. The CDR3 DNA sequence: TGTGCCAGCAGTCCCTCCGGACGCCAGAGCTCCTACGAGCAGTACTTC.

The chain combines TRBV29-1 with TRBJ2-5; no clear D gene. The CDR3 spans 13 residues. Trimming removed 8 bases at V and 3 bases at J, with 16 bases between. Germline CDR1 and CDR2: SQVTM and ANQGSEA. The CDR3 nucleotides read TGCAGCTCCTTGAAGAGCCTGGAAGAGACCCAGTACTTC. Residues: CSSLKSLEETQYF. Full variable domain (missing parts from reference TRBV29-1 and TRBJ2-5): SAVISQKPSRDICQRGTSLTIQCQVDSQVTMMFWYRQQPGQSLTLIATANQGSEATYESGFVIDKFPISRPNLTFSTLTVSNMSPEDSSIYLCSSLKSLEETQYFGPGTRLLVL.

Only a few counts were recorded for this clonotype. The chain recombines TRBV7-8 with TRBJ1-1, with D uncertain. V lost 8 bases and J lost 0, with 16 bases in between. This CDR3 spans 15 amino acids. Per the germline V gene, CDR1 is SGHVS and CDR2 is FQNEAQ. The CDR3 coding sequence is TGTGCCAGCCAGTCGGGAGTGGCGATGAACACTGAAGCTTTCTTT. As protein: CASQSGVAMNTEAFF.

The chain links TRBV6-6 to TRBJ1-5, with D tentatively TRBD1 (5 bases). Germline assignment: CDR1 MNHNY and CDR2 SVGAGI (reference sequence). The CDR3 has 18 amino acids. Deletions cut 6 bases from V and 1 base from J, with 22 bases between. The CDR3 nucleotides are TGTGCCAGCAGCCCCCCGACACGGGGCTGGGACAGCAATCAGCCCCAGCATTTT. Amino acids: CASSPPTRGWDSNQPQHF.

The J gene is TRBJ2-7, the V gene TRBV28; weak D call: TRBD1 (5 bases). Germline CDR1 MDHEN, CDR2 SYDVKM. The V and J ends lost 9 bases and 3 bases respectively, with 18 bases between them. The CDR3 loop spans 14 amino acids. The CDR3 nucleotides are TGTGCCAGTACCTCTTCAGGGTATCACTACGAGCAGTACTTC. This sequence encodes CASTSSGYHYEQYF.

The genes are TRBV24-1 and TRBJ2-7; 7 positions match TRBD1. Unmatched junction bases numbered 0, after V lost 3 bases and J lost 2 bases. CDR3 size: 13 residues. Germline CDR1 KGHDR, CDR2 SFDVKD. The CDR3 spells CATSDGTAYEQYF. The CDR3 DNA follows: TGTGCCACCAGTGATGGGACAGCCTACGAGCAGTACTTC.

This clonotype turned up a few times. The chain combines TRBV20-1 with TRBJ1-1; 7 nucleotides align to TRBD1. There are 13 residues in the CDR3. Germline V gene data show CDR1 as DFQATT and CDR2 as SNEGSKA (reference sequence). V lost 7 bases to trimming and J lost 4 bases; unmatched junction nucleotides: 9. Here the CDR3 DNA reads TGCAGTGGACAGGGTCCCTTTGGCACTGAAGCTTTCTTT. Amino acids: CSGQGPFGTEAFF.

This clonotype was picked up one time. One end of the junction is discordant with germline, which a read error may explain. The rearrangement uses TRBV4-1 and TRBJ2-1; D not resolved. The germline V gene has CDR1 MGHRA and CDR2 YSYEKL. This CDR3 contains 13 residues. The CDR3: CASSQDRGHELFF. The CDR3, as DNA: TGCGCCAGCAGCCAAGATAGAGGTCATGAGCTGTTCTTC.

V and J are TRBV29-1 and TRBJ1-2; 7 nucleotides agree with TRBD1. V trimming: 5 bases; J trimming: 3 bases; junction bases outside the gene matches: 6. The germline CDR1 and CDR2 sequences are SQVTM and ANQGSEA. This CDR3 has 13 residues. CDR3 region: CSVSEGGDYGYTF. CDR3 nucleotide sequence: TGCAGCGTTAGCGAAGGGGGCGACTATGGCTACACCTTC.

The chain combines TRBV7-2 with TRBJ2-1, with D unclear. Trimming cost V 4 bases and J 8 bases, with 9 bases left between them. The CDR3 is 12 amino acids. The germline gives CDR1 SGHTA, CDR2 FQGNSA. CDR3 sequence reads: CASSSTSYEQFF. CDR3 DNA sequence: TGTGCCAGCAGCTCGACGAGCTATGAGCAGTTCTTC.

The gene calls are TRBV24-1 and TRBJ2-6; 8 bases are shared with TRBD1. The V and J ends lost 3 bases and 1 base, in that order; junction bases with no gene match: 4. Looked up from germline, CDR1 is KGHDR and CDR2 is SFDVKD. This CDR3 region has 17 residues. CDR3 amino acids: CATSDTGQASGANVLTF. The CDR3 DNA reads TGTGCCACCAGTGATACGGGACAGGCATCTGGGGCCAACGTCCTGACTTTC.

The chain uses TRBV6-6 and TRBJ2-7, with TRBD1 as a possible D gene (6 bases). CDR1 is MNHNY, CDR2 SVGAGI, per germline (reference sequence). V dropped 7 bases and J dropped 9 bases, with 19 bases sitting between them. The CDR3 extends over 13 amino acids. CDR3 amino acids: CASTTINRAGQYF. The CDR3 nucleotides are TGTGCCAGCACCACCATTAACAGGGCGGGGCAGTACTTC.

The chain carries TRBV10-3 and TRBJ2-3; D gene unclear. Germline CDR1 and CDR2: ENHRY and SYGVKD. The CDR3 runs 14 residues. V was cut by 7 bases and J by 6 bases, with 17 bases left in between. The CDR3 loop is CAIKQVPGADTQYF. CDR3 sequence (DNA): TGTGCCATCAAGCAGGTCCCCGGAGCGGATACGCAGTATTTT.

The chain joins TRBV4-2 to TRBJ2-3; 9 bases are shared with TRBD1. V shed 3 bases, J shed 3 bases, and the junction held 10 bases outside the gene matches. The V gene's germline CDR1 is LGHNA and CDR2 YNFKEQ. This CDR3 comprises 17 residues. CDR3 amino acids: CASSHQLGQGRTDTQYF. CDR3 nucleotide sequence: TGTGCCAGCAGCCATCAATTGGGACAGGGTAGGACAGATACGCAGTATTTT.

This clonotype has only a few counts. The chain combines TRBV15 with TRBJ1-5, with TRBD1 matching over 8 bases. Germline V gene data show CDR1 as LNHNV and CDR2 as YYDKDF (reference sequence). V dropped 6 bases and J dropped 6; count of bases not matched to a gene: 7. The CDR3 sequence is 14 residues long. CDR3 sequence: CATSRTGLIQPQHF. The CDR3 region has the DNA TGTGCCACCAGTAGGACAGGGCTTATTCAGCCCCAGCATTTT.